The clone carrying this TCR beta chain was detected many times. Its antigen remains unidentified. The CDR3 covers 15 residues. The germline CDR1 and CDR2 sequences are SQVTM and ANQGSEA. V was clipped by 6 bases and J by 3 bases; unmatched bases: 10. These data belong to a study of molecular identifiers for immune sequencing clone quantification. Study results and caveats: Identical barcode-sharing TCR molecules could lead to underestimated sizes for highly expanded clones. Spiked Jurkat TCR RNA from one cell was reportedly detectable among fewer than 1.3 million naive cells.

TCRdb called the PCR reads again in MiXCR, with one record for every CDR3 protein. There are around 480,000 distinct CDR3 sequences in the sample; about 25% occur only once, and just over 0.75% lies in the top ten. This sequence was found in a human donor in good health. Some libraries in this study had Jurkat cell RNA spiked in. V is TRBV29-1 and J is TRBJ2-1; 8 bases line up with TRBD1. Material: naive CD8+ T cells from blood, with Jurkat cell RNA spiked in. Documented subset: FACS-sorted CD8+CD4-CCR7+CD45RA+ naive T cells. In nucleotides, the CDR3 is TGCAGCGTGACATACGCGGACAGGGACTACAATGAGCAGTTCTTC. Residues: CSVTYADRDYNEQFF.